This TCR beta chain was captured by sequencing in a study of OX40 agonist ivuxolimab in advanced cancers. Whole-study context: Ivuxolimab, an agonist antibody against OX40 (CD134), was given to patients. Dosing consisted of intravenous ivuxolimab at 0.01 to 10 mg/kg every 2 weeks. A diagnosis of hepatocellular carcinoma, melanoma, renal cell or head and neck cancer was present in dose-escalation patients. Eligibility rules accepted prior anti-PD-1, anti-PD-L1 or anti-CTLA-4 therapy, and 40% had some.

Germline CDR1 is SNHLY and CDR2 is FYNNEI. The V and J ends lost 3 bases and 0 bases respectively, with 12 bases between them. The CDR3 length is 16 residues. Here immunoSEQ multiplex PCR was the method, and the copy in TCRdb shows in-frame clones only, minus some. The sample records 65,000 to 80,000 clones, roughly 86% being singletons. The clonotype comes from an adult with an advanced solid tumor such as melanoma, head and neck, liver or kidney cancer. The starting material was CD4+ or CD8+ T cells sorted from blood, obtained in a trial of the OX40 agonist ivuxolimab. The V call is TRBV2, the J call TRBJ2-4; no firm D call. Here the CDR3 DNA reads TGTGCCAGCAGTGATATGAAGACGGTAGCCAAAAACATTCAGTACTTC. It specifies CASSDMKTVAKNIQYF.